This T cell receptor beta chain comes out of a study of T-cell reconstitution after alpha-beta-depleted transplantation in children. This clonotype appeared many times. Germline CDR1 is SGHDT and CDR2 is YYEEEE. V dropped 3 bases and J dropped 6; count of bases not matched to a gene: 0. This CDR3 region has 13 residues. Molecular barcoding with unique molecular identifiers was used for the TCRbeta library. TCRdb processed the PCR reads anew with MiXCR; each CDR3 protein has one entry. The sample lists some 530,000 distinct CDR3 sequences, 12% seen once, with 5% to 6% in the top ten. This clonotype originated in a human donor who donated a stem cell graft to a child with combined immunodeficiency. Sequencing was performed on PBMCs from the stem cell graft donor, taken from the stem cell graft. The rearrangement uses TRBV5-6 and TRBJ2-1; 10 bases fit TRBD1. CDR3 loop: CASSWDRGNEQFF. CDR3 nucleotides: TGTGCCAGCAGCTGGGACAGGGGCAATGAGCAGTTCTTC.